The next 21 T cell receptor beta chains were all read from a single sample in a study of identical twins' blood T cells. One entry per CDR3 protein results from TCRdb running MiXCR on the 5' RACE reads. The profile shows hundreds of thousands of distinct CDR3 sequences, about 28% of them singletons. Material: PBMCs. The receptors come from a woman aged 18-49 years in good health.

This sequence joins TRBV20-1 and TRBJ1-2; 9 positions agree with TRBD1. The CDR3 spans 12 residues. V gave up 5 bases and J gave up 7 bases; unmatched junction bases: 5. The V gene's germline CDR1 is DFQATT and CDR2 SNEGSKA (reference sequence). As DNA, the CDR3 is TGCAGTGCTGAACAGGGGGCTTTTGGCTACACCTTC. Its translation is CSAEQGAFGYTF.

On this clonotype itself: A much larger clone differs from this one at a single base, so this may be a read error. V gene TRBV11-3 combines with J gene TRBJ1-1, with 8 bases that match TRBD1. The germline CDR1 and CDR2 sequences are SGHNT and YENEEA. The CDR3 is made up of 14 amino acids. CDR3 sequence reads: CSSSLTGVDTEAFF. DNA of the CDR3: TGTTCCAGCAGCCTGACAGGGGTGGACACTGAAGCTTTCTTT.

This clonotype was observed a handful of times. The CDR3 DNA sequence: TGTGCCAGTAGTATGGGGACGGTTAGCAATCAGCCCCAGCATTTT. Translation: CASSMGTVSNQPQHF. The rearrangement links TRBV19 to TRBJ1-5; tentative D call: TRBD1 (5 bases). CDR3 size: 15 residues. The germline V and J ends were trimmed by 3 bases and 0 bases, with 9 bases remaining between them. The germline V gene has CDR1 LNHDA and CDR2 SQIVND (reference sequence).

The chain couples TRBV5-1 to TRBJ1-1, with D possibly being TRBD1 (5 bases). Trimming cost V 4 bases and J 5 bases, with 18 bases left between them. The CDR3 is 15 residues long. From germline, CDR1 is SGHRS and CDR2 YFSETQ. For the CDR3, the DNA is TGCGCCAGCAGCCAAGGGAGGGGCAGGGTAACTGAAGCTTTCTTT. It specifies CASSQGRGRVTEAFF.

CDR3 in DNA: TGTGCCAGCAGTTTCTTCAATACACCCCTCCACTTT. Translating gives CASSFFNTPLHF. J is TRBJ1-6 and V is TRBV27, with D uncertain. This CDR3 has 12 amino acids. Germline loops: CDR1 MNHEY, CDR2 SMNVEV (reference sequence). V was shortened by 3 bases and J by 11 bases, with 8 bases between the two germline ends.

Comments on this clonotype: A much larger clone sits a single nucleotide away, making a read error possible. The genes are TRBV20-1 and TRBJ1-2; TRBD1 agrees at 9 bases. Trimming cost V 6 bases and J 5 bases; bases outside gene matches: 7. Germline values: CDR1 DFQATT, CDR2 SNEGSKA (reference sequence). The CDR3 extends over 13 amino acids. The CDR3 reads CSARDRDAYGYTF. The CDR3 DNA is TGCAGTGCCAGGGACAGGGATGCATATGGCTACACCTTC.

Of note for this clonotype: Being one base from a much bigger clone, this may be a read error. The chain is built from TRBV29-1 and TRBJ1-1; D not resolved. CDR1 SQVTM and CDR2 ANQGSEA come from the germline V gene. CDR3 length equals 13 residues. CDR3 nucleotides: TGCATCGTTGCGGAGGTCATGAACACTGAAGCTTTCTTT. Residues: CIVAEVMNTEAFF.

Comment on this clonotype: No conserved phenylalanine or tryptophan ends this CDR3, so it is likely a read error. The chain couples TRBV24-1 to TRBJ1-2; tentatively, D is TRBD1 (5 bases). Per the germline V gene, CDR1 is KGHDR and CDR2 is SFDVKD. V lost 4 bases, J lost 3 bases, and 11 bases lay in between. This CDR3 is 14 amino acids long. In DNA form, the CDR3 reads TGTGCCACCAGTGACCCCACCAGGGACTATGGCTACACCTCC. As protein: CATSDPTRDYGYTS.

This clonotype has just a few counts. The chain has TRBV12-3 or TRBV12-4 and TRBJ2-7; unclear D gene. V dropped 5 bases and J dropped 5 bases, with 19 bases sitting between them. The CDR3 is 15 amino acids. DNA of the CDR3: TGTGCCAGCAGTAACCTAGAATCGGTCCGGGACGAGCAGTACTTC. Its protein is CASSNLESVRDEQYF.

This chain connects TRBV7-9 to TRBJ2-7; 8 nucleotides line up with TRBD1. Germline V gene sequence: CDR1 SEHNR, CDR2 FQNEAQ (reference sequence). The CDR3 is 14 residues long. After removal of 2 bases from V and 3 bases from J, the junction contained 3 bases not matched to a gene. The CDR3 nucleotides read TGTGCCAGCAGCTTAATAGGACAGGGCTACGAGCAGTACTTC. Translated, it gives CASSLIGQGYEQYF.

The rearrangement joins TRBV5-1 to TRBJ1-4; 7 positions agree with TRBD1. This CDR3 comprises 17 residues. The V gene's germline CDR1 is SGHRS and CDR2 YFSETQ. Losses at the gene ends were 3 bases for V and 3 bases for J; bases not matched to a gene: 11. CDR3 in DNA: TGCGCCAGCAGCTCCGTTGGTACAGGGGCGCCTAATGAAAAACTGTTTTTT. Its protein product is CASSSVGTGAPNEKLFF.

The chain employs TRBV7-2 and TRBJ1-4; 8 nucleotides line up with TRBD1. The ends lost 3 bases at V and 7 bases at J; junction bases unmatched: 7. From germline, CDR1 is SGHTA and CDR2 FQGNSA. The CDR3 spans 15 residues. The CDR3 loop reads CASSLAGTGGEKLFF. CDR3 DNA: TGTGCCAGCAGCTTGGCCGGGACAGGAGGTGAAAAACTGTTTTTT.

About this clonotype: At one end the junction does not follow the germline gene, possibly because of a read error. This sequence joins TRBV29-1 and TRBJ1-2; D gene unclear. The CDR3 consists of 11 residues. Germline CDR1 is SQVTM and CDR2 is ANQGSEA. CDR3: CSVDNSGGCTF. In nucleotides, the CDR3 is TGCAGCGTTGACAATTCAGGCGGCTGCACCTTC.

This clonotype came up once. The chain couples TRBV27 to TRBJ2-7; a weak D match, TRBD2 (6 bases). There are 12 residues in the CDR3. V was pared by 11 bases and J by 7 bases, with 18 bases between. Germline CDR1 is MNHEY and CDR2 is SMNVEV (reference sequence). CDR3 coding DNA: TGTGCCTCCCGGGCGGCTCGGGGGGAGCAGTACTTC. This codes for CASRAARGEQYF.

V gene TRBV6-5 combines with J gene TRBJ1-1, with a tentative D call TRBD1 (6 bases). Looked up from germline, CDR1 is MNHEY and CDR2 is SVGAGI. V lost 7 bases and J 6 bases, leaving 27 bases between the germline ends. This CDR3 is built from 17 residues. The DNA of the CDR3 is TGTGCCAGCACCTCCCGATTTGCTCAGGGGCTGGGCGCTGAAGCTTTCTTT. It codes for CASTSRFAQGLGAEAFF.

This chain joins TRBV15 and TRBJ2-2, with unresolved D. The V end lost 0 bases, the J end lost 1 base, and 6 bases lay between the germline ends. This CDR3 region has 15 residues. Germline V lookup: CDR1 LNHNV, CDR2 YYDKDF (reference sequence). The CDR3 loop reads CATSRDRGNTGELFF. CDR3 DNA sequence: TGTGCCACCAGCAGAGATCGTGGGAACACCGGGGAGCTGTTTTTT. Together with reference TRBV15 and TRBJ2-2, the CDR3 gives the full variable domain: DAMVIQNPRYQVTQFGKPVTLSCSQTLNHNVMYWYQQKSSQAPKLLFHYYDKDFNNEADTPDNFQSRRPNTSFCFLDIRSPGLGDTAMYLCATSRDRGNTGELFFGEGSRLTVL.

This chain links TRBV7-9 with TRBJ1-4; a weak D match, TRBD1 (5 bases). Germline V gene sequence: CDR1 SEHNR, CDR2 FQNEAQ (reference sequence). V was cut by 5 bases and J by 7 bases, with 14 bases left in between. This CDR3 region has 14 residues. CDR3 DNA sequence: TGTGCCAGCAGCCGAGACAGTTTGGGTGAAAAACTGTTTTTT. Protein sequence: CASSRDSLGEKLFF. The full variable domain, its missing parts supplied by reference TRBV7-9 and TRBJ1-4, is DTGVSQNPRHKITKRGQNVTFRCDPISEHNRLYWYRQTLGQGPEFLTYFQNEAQLEKSRLLSDRFSAERPKGSFSTLEIQRTEQGDSAMYLCASSRDSLGEKLFFGSGTQLSVL.

V is TRBV20-1 and J is TRBJ2-1; 10 nucleotides line up with TRBD2. This CDR3 region has 15 residues. Germline lookup yields CDR1 DFQATT and CDR2 SNEGSKA (reference sequence). The V and J ends lost 5 bases and 4 bases, in that order; junction bases with no gene match: 8. CDR3 coding DNA: TGCAGTGCTGGGACCGGGACTAGCGATTACAATGAGCAGTTCTTC. It specifies CSAGTGTSDYNEQFF.

This clonotype was detected a few times. CDR3 bases: TGCAGTGCGCGTCGCCGGGAGTTCTCCTACGAGCAGTACTTC. Translation gives CSARRREFSYEQYF. The chain links TRBV20-1 to TRBJ2-7; weak D call: TRBD2 (6 bases). V was trimmed by 6 bases and J by 0 bases, leaving 15 bases between them. Germline loops: CDR1 DFQATT, CDR2 SNEGSKA (reference sequence). The CDR3 runs to 14 residues.

This clonotype has only a few counts. The chain recombines TRBV6-1 with TRBJ1-1; weak D call: TRBD1 (5 bases). CDR1 is MNHNS and CDR2 is SASEGT in the germline V gene. Trimming left V 6 bases short and J 0 bases short, with 17 bases between. The CDR3 has 16 amino acids. This CDR3 is CASREDQGRLNTEAFF. The CDR3 nucleotides read TGTGCCAGCAGGGAGGATCAGGGACGGCTGAACACTGAAGCTTTCTTT.

This clonotype was detected ten times or more. The chain combines TRBV7-9 with TRBJ1-2; D remains unclear. CDR1 SEHNR and CDR2 FQNEAQ come from the germline V gene (reference sequence). V was trimmed by 0 bases and J by 8 bases, leaving 7 bases between them. The CDR3 contains 12 residues. The CDR3 is CASSLAGSGYTF. CDR3 nucleotide sequence: TGTGCCAGCAGCTTAGCCGGGTCGGGCTACACCTTC.